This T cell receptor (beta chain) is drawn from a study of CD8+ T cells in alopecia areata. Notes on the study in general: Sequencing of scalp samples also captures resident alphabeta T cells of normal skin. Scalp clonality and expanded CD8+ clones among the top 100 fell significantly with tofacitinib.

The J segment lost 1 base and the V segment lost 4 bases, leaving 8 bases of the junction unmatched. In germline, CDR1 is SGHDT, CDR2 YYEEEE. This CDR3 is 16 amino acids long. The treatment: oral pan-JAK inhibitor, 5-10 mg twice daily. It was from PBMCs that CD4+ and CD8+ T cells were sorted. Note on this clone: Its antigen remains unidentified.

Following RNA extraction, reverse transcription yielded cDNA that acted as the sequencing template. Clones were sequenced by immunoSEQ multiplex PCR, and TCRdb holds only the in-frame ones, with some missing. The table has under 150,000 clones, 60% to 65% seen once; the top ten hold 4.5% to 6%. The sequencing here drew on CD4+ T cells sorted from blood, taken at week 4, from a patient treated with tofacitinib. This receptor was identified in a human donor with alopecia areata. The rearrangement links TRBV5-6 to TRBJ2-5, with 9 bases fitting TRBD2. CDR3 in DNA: TGTGCCAGCAGCCTTTTCGGCGGGGGGGCCCAAGAGACCCAGTACTTC. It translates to CASSLFGGGAQETQYF.